This TCR beta chain was identified in a study of blood T cell repertoires in COVID-19 (dated by TCRdb to 2020 to 2021). Notes on the research overall: Samples covering the acute and convalescent phases of COVID-19 were provided by collaborators in the United States, Italy and Spain. The prospective study material was composed of cDNA or gDNA derived from T cells, B-cell-depleted T cells, or PBMCs. Subjects who had been exposed to COVID-19, were actively infected with it, or had recovered from it provided the deeply sampled blood TCRbeta repertoires that made up the dataset. A freely available public database, intended as a resource for researchers studying the immune response to SARS-CoV-2, is where the repertoires were released. The samples were drawn from two sources: the first 160 participants of the ongoing ImmuneRACE study, and 1,000 to 1,500 subjects contributed by 6 global collaborators. Sample metadata almost always included a de-identified subject ID, COVID-19 status, age in years and sex. Where HLA class I and class II types were available, the types were taken from metadata supplied by the sample provider, not from assay-based typing.

TCRbeta CDR3 regions were amplified from genomic DNA by means of the immunoSEQ Assay, a bias-controlled multiplex PCR. Under the source paper's analysis protocol: The number of nucleated cells in each sample was estimated by amplification of reference gene primers within the assay. To quantify the absolute abundance of each unique TCRbeta CDR3 rearrangement, sequence reads were collapsed and filtered. For each sample, productive Simpson clonality was calculated as the square root of Simpson's diversity index across productive rearrangements. TCRdb took this table from immuneACCESS and kept in-frame rearrangements with V and J called. Such tables lack part of the clones; where checked against another copy, unresolved V genes explain under half of the gap, and the rest is unexplained. The D gene and trimming were derived from the DNA, and the V and J assignments and clone size from that table. The sample table contains around 180,000 clones; only one count was recorded for 88% of them. 4% to 5% of the sample is taken by the ten largest.

Collaborating institutions collected whole blood in K2EDTA tubes following their own protocols. For TCRbeta analysis, collaborator samples were shipped as frozen whole blood, as isolated PBMCs, or as DNA extracted from either sample type. Turning to this clone: Its antigen is still unknown. Base quality data are lacking; no much larger clone is found one base away.

Study-wide findings and limitations: Clinical and demographic metadata were provided uncurated, with the amount varying by source and participant.

V is clipped by 6 bases and J by 3 bases, and the sequence between their germline boundaries is 14 bases long. Reading the germline V gene gives CDR1 MNHEY and CDR2 SVGAGI. The CDR3 numbers 15 residues from cysteine through phenylalanine. This entry keeps only the CDR3 DNA: 45 bases, framed from base 1. Sequencing input: peripheral blood. This clonotype originated in a woman aged 25 to 39 with acute or convalescent COVID-19. The sequence links TRBV6-5 to TRBJ2-2, with no confident D gene call. Here is the DNA: TGTGCCAGCAGCCCACTCCCCTTAGACACCGGGGAGCTGTTTTTT. The resulting protein is CASSPLPLDTGELFF.